This T cell receptor beta chain was identified during a study of blood T cell repertoires in COVID-19. The overall study: T cells, B-cell-depleted T cells, or PBMCs supplied cDNA or gDNA.

Under the authors' procedure: Amplification from reference gene primers served as the basis for estimated nucleated cell counts. Libraries were prepared by immunoSEQ multiplex PCR; TCRdb keeps only in-frame clonotypes and omits some of them. Clonal size and the V and J genes are those of that table, whereas D and trimming came from the DNA. This sample has 150,000 or so clones; roughly 86% occur once, and the top ten carry roughly 15%. Specimen: peripheral blood. The sequence was obtained from a human donor with acute or convalescent COVID-19. The donor label of this sample is uncertain.

CDR3 DNA: TGTGCCAGCAGTCCAGGGGGAAACACCGGGGAGCTGTTTTTT. It is translated as CASSPGGNTGELFF. This sequence joins TRBV6-5 and TRBJ2-2, with 7 bases lining up with TRBD1. The CDR3 has 14 amino acids. The V gene end was trimmed by 5 bases and the J gene end by 2 bases; junction bases not matched to a gene: 2. CDR1 and CDR2 (germline): MNHEY, SVGAGI.